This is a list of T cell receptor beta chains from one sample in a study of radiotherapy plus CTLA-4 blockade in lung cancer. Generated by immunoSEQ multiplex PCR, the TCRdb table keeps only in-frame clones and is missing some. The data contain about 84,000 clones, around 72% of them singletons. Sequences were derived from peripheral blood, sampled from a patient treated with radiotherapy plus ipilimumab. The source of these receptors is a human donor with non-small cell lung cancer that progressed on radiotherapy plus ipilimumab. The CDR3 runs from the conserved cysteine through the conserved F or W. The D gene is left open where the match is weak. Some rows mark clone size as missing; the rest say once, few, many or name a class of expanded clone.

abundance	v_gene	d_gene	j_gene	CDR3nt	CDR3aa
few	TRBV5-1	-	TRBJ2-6	TGCGCCAGCAGCTTGACGGCCTCTGGGGCCAACGTCCTGACTTTC	CASSLTASGANVLTF
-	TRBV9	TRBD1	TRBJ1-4	TGTGCCAGCAGCGTAGAAGCGCTGGGGACAGGAATGAAACTGTTTTTT	CASSVEALGTGMKLFF
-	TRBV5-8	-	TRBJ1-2	TGTGCCAGCAGCTTGGGCGAGGCCTATGGCTACACCTTC	CASSLGEAYGYTF
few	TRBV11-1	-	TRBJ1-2	TGTGCCAGCAGCCCAACAGGGCTCGGCTACACCTTC	CASSPTGLGYTF
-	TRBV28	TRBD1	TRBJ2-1	TGTGCCAGCAGCGCCACAGGGGGCGCCTACAATGAGCAGTTCTTC	CASSATGGAYNEQFF
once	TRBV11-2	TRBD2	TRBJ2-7	TGTGCCAGCAGCTTTTCCTCGGGAGGGGGGGGCGAGCAGTACTTC	CASSFSSGGGGEQYF
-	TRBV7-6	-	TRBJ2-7	TGTGCCAGCAGCTTAGCTAGCGCCTCCCACGAGCAGTACTTC	CASSLASASHEQYF
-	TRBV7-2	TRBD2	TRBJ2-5	TGTGCCAGCAGCCCCACCAGGCGGGGGGTGTACCAAGAGACCCAGTACTTC	CASSPTRRGVYQETQYF
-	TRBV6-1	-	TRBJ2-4	TGTGCCAGCAGTGAATTCCCTGGGGACATTCAGTACTTC	CASSEFPGDIQYF
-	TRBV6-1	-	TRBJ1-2	TGTGCCAGCATCAGGGACAAGTCCTATGGCTACACCTTC	CASIRDKSYGYTF
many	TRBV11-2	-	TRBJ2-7	TGTGCCAGCAGCTTGAACTACGAGCAGTACTTC	CASSLNYEQYF
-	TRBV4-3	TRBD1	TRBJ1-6	TGCGCCAGCAGCCAAGGAGCAGGGGGTGGTTCACCCCTCCACTTT	CASSQGAGGGSPLHF
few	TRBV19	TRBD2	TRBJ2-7	TGTGCCAGTAGTATGAGCGGGATAAGCAACGAGCAGTACTTC	CASSMSGISNEQYF
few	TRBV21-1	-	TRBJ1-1	TGTGCCAGCAGCAAAGGGTCTGGGCCTTTGAACACTGAAGCTTTCTTT	CASSKGSGPLNTEAFF
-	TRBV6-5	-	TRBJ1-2	TGTGCCGTCAAAAGGACAGACCAGGGAGGCTACACCTTC	CAVKRTDQGGYTF
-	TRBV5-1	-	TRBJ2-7	TGCGCCAGCAGCTTGGGCGGGGGCTACAGCTCCTACGAGCAGTACTTC	CASSLGGGYSSYEQYF
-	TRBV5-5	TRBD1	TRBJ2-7	TGTGCCAGCAGCTTCGGGACAGGGCCTTACGAGCAGTACTTC	CASSFGTGPYEQYF
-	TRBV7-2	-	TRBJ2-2	TGTGCCAGCAGCTACAGGGTTTTCGACACCGGGGAGCTGTTTTTT	CASSYRVFDTGELFF
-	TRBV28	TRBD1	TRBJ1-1	TGTGCCAGCAGTTTAACAGGGGTGAGCACTGAAGCTTTCTTT	CASSLTGVSTEAFF
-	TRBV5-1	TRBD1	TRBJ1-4	TGCGCCAGCAGCACGGGACAGATTAATGAAAAACTGTTTTTT	CASSTGQINEKLFF
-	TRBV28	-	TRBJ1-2	TGTGCCAGCAGTCCGGGCGCCTATGGCTACACCTTC	CASSPGAYGYTF
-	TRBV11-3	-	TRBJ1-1	TGTGCCAGCAGCTTATCGGTGAACACTGAAGCTTTCTTT	CASSLSVNTEAFF
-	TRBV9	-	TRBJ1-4	TGTGCCAGCAGTCGGGACGAGGGTAATGAAAAACTGTTTTTT	CASSRDEGNEKLFF
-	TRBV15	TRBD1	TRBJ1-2	TGTGCCACCAGCAGAGATCTCGGACAGGGGCGAAGGAAAGGCTACACCTTC	CATSRDLGQGRRKGYTF
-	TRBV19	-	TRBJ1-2	TGTGCCAGTAGTAAAACAGGCGGGGCCTATGGCTACACCTTC	CASSKTGGAYGYTF
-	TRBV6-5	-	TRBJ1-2	TGTGCCAGCAGTCTAGCTAACCGTAACTATGGCTACACCTTC	CASSLANRNYGYTF
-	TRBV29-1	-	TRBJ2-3	TGCAGCGTTATTACTAGTCTAAGTACAGATACGCAGTATTTT	CSVITSLSTDTQYF
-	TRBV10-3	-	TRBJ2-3	TGTGCCATCAAAGCGGAACCTAGCACAGATACGCAGTATTTT	CAIKAEPSTDTQYF
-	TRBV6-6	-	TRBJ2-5	TGTGCCAGCAGTTACTCGGCCAGGGTAGAGACCCAGTACTTC	CASSYSARVETQYF
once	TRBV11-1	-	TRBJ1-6	TGTGCCAGCAGCCACTATTTTACCCCAGACTCACCCCTCCACTTT	CASSHYFTPDSPLHF
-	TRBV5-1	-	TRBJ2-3	TGCGCCAGCAGCCCCGATCCAGCGGCACCCACAGATACGCAGTATTTT	CASSPDPAAPTDTQYF
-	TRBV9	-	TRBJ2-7	TGTGCCAGCAGCGTACAGCCAGGGAACGAGCAGTACTTC	CASSVQPGNEQYF
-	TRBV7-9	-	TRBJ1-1	TGTGCCAGCAGCCCCTTGGGAGGGAACACTGAAGCTTTCTTT	CASSPLGGNTEAFF
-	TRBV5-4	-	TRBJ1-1	TGTGCCAGCAGCGACGGACATGAAGCTTTCTTT	CASSDGHEAFF
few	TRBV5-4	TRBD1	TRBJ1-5	TGTGCCAGCAGCTTGGGCAGGGGGAGCAATCAGCCCCAGCATTTT	CASSLGRGSNQPQHF
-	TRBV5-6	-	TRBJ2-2	TGTGCCAGCAGCCCCGCACGGGGGCTTTCGAACACCGGGGAGCTGTTTTTT	CASSPARGLSNTGELFF
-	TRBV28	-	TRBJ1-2	TGTGCCAGCAGTTTAAATGGCCAGGGGAAAGGGTACTATGGCTACACCTTC	CASSLNGQGKGYYGYTF
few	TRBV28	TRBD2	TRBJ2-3	TGTGCCAGCAGTCCAAGACTAGCGACAGATACGCAGTATTTT	CASSPRLATDTQYF
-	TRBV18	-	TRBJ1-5	TGTGCCAGCTCACCGGAGAGGGGGATGGCCCAGCATTTT	CASSPERGMAQHF
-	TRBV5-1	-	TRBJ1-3	TGCGCCAGCAGCTCGGCCGGCGGGAGCTCTGGAAACACCATATATTTT	CASSSAGGSSGNTIYF